The clone carrying this TCR beta chain was detected many times. Its matching antigen is unknown. TCRdb passed the 5' RACE reads through MiXCR, listing each CDR3 protein once. Of 55,000 to 75,000 distinct CDR3 sequences in the sample, around 5% are singletons; the top ten hold approximately 5.1%. Germline assignment: CDR1 DFQATT and CDR2 SNEGSKA (reference sequence). Trimming shortened V by 4 bases and J by 2 bases, and 6 bases separated the two germline ends. The CDR3 has 11 residues. The sample belongs to a study of neurological immune-mediated disorders. Study findings and constraints: The greatest TCR clonal expansion occurred in HTLV-1-associated myelopathy and the least in multiple sclerosis, which fell below healthy controls.

Sequencing was performed on PBMCs. The rearrangement uses TRBV20-1 and TRBJ2-7; D unclear. The sequence was obtained from a human donor with multiple sclerosis. The donor label of this sample is uncertain. The CDR3, as DNA: TGCAGTGCTACAGACACCTACGAGCAGTACTTC. Translation gives CSATDTYEQYF.